The source of this T cell receptor beta chain is a study of blood T cell repertoires in COVID-19. Overall study: The samples span acute and convalescent COVID-19 from the United States, Italy and Spain. The analysed material was cDNA or gDNA that came from T cells, B-cell-depleted T cells, or PBMCs.

In the original analysis: Estimates of nucleated cell counts were drawn from the amplification of reference gene primers. The method was immunoSEQ multiplex PCR; TCRdb's version includes in-frame clones alone and lacks a portion of them. The V and J calls and clone size are taken from that table; D and trimming were inferred from the DNA. This table holds 340,000 or so clones, around 87% found once. This CDR3 comprises 12 residues. Germline V lookup: CDR1 MNHEY, CDR2 SVGAGI. Trimming pared 6 bases from V and 8 bases from J, leaving 14 bases between. The V and J genes are TRBV6-5 and TRBJ2-7, with a weak D call TRBD1 (6 bases). Sequenced sample: peripheral blood. This TCR came from a man aged 50 or older with active or convalescent COVID-19. The CDR3 bases are TGTGCCAGCAGCCCCGGACAGACAAAGCAGTACTTC. It encodes CASSPGQTKQYF.